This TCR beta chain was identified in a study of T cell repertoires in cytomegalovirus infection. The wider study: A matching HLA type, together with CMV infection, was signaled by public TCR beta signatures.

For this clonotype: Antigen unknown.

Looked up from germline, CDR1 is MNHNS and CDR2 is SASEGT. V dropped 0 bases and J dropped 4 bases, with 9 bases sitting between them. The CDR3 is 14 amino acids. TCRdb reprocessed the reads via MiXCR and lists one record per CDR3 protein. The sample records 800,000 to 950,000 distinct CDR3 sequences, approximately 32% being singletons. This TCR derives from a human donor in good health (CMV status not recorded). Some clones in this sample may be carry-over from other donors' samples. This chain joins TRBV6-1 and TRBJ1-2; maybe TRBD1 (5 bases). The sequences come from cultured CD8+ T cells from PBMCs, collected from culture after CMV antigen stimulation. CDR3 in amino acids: CASSEAGEPYGYTF. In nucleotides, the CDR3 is TGTGCCAGCAGTGAAGCAGGGGAACCCTATGGCTACACCTTC.